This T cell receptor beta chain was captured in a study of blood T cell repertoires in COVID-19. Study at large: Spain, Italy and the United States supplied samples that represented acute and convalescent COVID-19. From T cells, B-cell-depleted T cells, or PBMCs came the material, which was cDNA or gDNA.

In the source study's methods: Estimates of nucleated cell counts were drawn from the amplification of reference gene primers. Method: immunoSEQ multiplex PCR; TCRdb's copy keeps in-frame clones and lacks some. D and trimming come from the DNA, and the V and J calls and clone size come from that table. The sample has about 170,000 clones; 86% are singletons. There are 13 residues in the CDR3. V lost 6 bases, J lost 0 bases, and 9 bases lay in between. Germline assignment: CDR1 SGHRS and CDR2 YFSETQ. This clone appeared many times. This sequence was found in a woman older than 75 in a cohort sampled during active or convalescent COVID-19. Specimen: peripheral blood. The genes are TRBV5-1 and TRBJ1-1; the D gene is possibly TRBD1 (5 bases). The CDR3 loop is CASTQEMNTEAFF. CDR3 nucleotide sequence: TGCGCCAGCACACAGGAAATGAACACTGAAGCTTTCTTT.